These T cell receptor beta chains were read from a single sample in a study of blood T cell repertoires in COVID-19. Sequenced by immunoSEQ multiplex PCR; TCRdb stores in-frame clones only, minus some. The sample lists some 30,000 clones, 65% to 90% occurring once. Sequenced sample: peripheral blood. These receptors were obtained from a man between 65 and 85 years old with active COVID-19. Both conserved end residues are part of each CDR3. Each record gives: V gene, D gene, J gene, clone size, CDR3 protein, CDR3 DNA. The D gene is left open where the match is weak. The size field is filled for only some rows; it gives once, few, many or a size class.

>TRBV19|-|TRBJ1-5|-
CASSIFGAGSNQPQHF
-
>TRBV28|TRBD1|TRBJ1-5|-
CASSFGQGNQPQHF
TGTGCCAGCAGCTTCGGACAGGGGAATCAGCCCCAGCATTTT
>TRBV7-3|-|TRBJ2-2|-
CASSQGINTGELFF
TGTGCCAGCAGCCAGGGGATAAACACCGGGGAGCTGTTTTTT
>TRBV11-2|-|TRBJ1-4|-
CASSLAAGVATNEKLFF
TGTGCCAGCAGCTTAGCGGCCGGAGTTGCAACTAATGAAAAACTGTTTTTT
>TRBV3-1/TRBV3-2|-|TRBJ2-7|-
CASSQGAGAYEQYF
TGTGCCAGCAGCCAGGGGGCAGGGGCCTACGAGCAGTACTTC
>TRBV7-8|TRBD2|TRBJ2-3|-
CASSLARGLADTQYF
TGTGCCAGCAGCTTAGCTCGGGGACTAGCGGATACGCAGTATTTT
>TRBV11-2|-|TRBJ2-7|-
CASSLVGQGSEQYF
TGTGCCAGCAGCTTAGTTGGTCAGGGGAGTGAGCAGTACTTC
>TRBV6-6|-|TRBJ2-7|few
CASSPGLSRSSYEQYF
TGTGCCAGCAGTCCCGGACTCTCCAGGAGCTCCTACGAGCAGTACTTC
>TRBV27|TRBD1|TRBJ1-2|-
CASSSAVRDRGSSNYGYTF
TGTGCCAGCAGTTCAGCAGTCCGGGACAGGGGCTCCTCTAACTATGGCTACACCTTC
>TRBV5-1|-|TRBJ1-2|once
CASSLTGPTGYTF
TGCGCCAGCAGCTTGACAGGACCCACTGGCTACACCTTC
>TRBV2|-|TRBJ1-2|-
CASSPLRRGSYHYGYTF
TGTGCCAGCAGCCCTCTTCGGAGGGGCTCCTACCACTATGGCTACACCTTC
>TRBV7-8|TRBD1|TRBJ2-7|-
CASSSAPRGLSYEQYF
TGTGCCAGCAGCTCCGCTCCCAGGGGGCTGTCCTACGAGCAGTACTTC
>TRBV9|TRBD2|TRBJ2-1|-
CASSPGLAPNNEQFF
TGTGCCAGCAGCCCCGGACTAGCTCCGAACAATGAGCAGTTCTTC
>TRBV5-1|-|TRBJ1-3|-
CASSGGGGETGNTIYF
TGCGCCAGCAGCGGAGGCGGGGGAGAAACTGGAAACACCATATATTTT
>TRBV6-1|-|TRBJ1-5|-
CASSEVMASQPQHF
TGTGCCAGCAGTGAAGTAATGGCTTCTCAGCCCCAGCATTTT
>TRBV5-1|TRBD2|TRBJ2-2|-
CASSLRLAANTGELFF
TGCGCCAGCAGCTTGCGGCTAGCGGCGAACACCGGGGAGCTGTTTTTT
>TRBV5-1|-|TRBJ1-1|-
CASSYQADTEAFF
TGCGCCAGCTCCTACCAGGCTGACACTGAAGCTTTCTTT
>TRBV2|-|TRBJ2-5|-
CASSVVLRETQYF
TGTGCCAGCAGTGTTGTACTTCGGGAGACCCAGTACTTC
>TRBV5-4|TRBD2|TRBJ2-2|-
CASSLVGRGGNTGELFF
TGTGCCAGCAGCTTGGTTGGACGGGGGGGGAACACCGGGGAGCTGTTTTTT
>TRBV11-2|TRBD1|TRBJ1-4|-
CASSNRDSGKLFF
TGTGCCAGCAGCAATCGGGACAGTGGAAAACTGTTTTTT
>TRBV30|-|TRBJ1-1|-
CAWSIMNTEAFF
TGTGCCTGGAGTATAATGAACACTGAAGCTTTCTTT
>TRBV5-1|TRBD1|TRBJ1-1|-
CASSFAGGFIEAFF
TGCGCCAGCAGCTTCGCAGGGGGCTTTATTGAAGCTTTCTTT
>TRBV18|TRBD1|TRBJ2-6|once
CASSPGTATGANVLTF
TGTGCCAGCTCCCCCGGGACAGCCACTGGGGCCAACGTCCTGACTTTC
>TRBV18|-|TRBJ1-4|once
CASSRAPGTNEKLFF
TGTGCCAGCTCACGTGCGCCCGGTACTAATGAAAAACTGTTTTTT
>TRBV5-1|-|TRBJ2-5|once
CASSLAGRVRETQYF
TGCGCCAGCAGCTTGGCCGGCAGGGTCCGAGAGACCCAGTACTTC
>TRBV5-1|-|TRBJ1-5|-
CASSPEAGTSQPQHF
TGCGCCAGCAGTCCGGAGGCAGGGACTTCGCAGCCCCAGCATTTT
>TRBV18|-|TRBJ2-7|-
CASSPKRDTYEQYF
TGTGCCAGCTCACCAAAAAGGGACACCTACGAGCAGTACTTC
>TRBV19|-|TRBJ2-1|few
CASSASGTPYNEQFF
TGTGCCAGTAGTGCAAGCGGTACCCCCTACAATGAGCAGTTCTTC
>TRBV5-1|TRBD2|TRBJ2-7|-
CASSKIAGAYEQYF
TGCGCCAGCAGCAAAATAGCGGGAGCCTACGAGCAGTACTTC